The 3 T cell receptor beta chains in this list originate from one sample, sequenced in a study of blood T cell repertoires in COVID-19. Method: immunoSEQ multiplex PCR; TCRdb's copy keeps in-frame clones and lacks some. This sample has fewer than 300,000 clones, with about 89% found just once. Sequenced: PBMCs or T cells enriched from blood (not recorded which). The receptors were sampled from a man in his forties or fifties who had recovered from COVID-19.

CDR3 DNA sequence: TGTGCCAGCAGTGCCCGGACAGGAGGTCGCAATCAGCCCCAGCATTTT. Translation: CASSARTGGRNQPQHF. This sequence joins TRBV6-2 or TRBV6-3 and TRBJ1-5; 7 bases fit TRBD1. The CDR3 totals 16 residues. Per germline, CDR1 MNHEY and CDR2 SVGEGT. V lost 5 bases, J lost 2 bases, and 9 bases stayed unmatched.

The CDR3 nucleotides read TGTGCCAGCAGTTCAAAGAACACCGGGGAGCTGTTTTTT. Protein: CASSSKNTGELFF. The chain combines TRBV12-3 or TRBV12-4 with TRBJ2-2; D is unresolved. This CDR3 region has 13 residues. Trimming took 4 bases from V and 1 from J, leaving 4 bases between them.

The chain recombines TRBV4-2 with TRBJ2-1, with 8 positions matching TRBD2. Germline V gene lookup returns CDR1 LGHNA and CDR2 YNFKEQ. The CDR3 covers 16 residues. V shed 0 bases and J 6 bases; nucleotides not matched to a gene: 7. CDR3: CASSQDWLAGTNEQFF. The CDR3 coding sequence is TGTGCCAGCAGCCAAGATTGGCTAGCGGGTACCAATGAGCAGTTCTTC.